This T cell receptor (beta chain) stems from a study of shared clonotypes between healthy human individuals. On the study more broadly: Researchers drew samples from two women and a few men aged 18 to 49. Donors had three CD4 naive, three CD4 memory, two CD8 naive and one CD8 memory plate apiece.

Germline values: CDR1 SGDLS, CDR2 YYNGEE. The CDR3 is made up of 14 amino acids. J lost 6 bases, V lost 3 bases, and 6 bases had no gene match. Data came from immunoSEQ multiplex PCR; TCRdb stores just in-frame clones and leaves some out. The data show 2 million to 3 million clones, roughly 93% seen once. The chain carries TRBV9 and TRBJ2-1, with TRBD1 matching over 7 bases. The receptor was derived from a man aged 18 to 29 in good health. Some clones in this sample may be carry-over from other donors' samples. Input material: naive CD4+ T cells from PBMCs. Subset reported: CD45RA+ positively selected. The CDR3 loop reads CASSAQGSFNEQFF. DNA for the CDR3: TGTGCCAGCAGCGCACAGGGGTCTTTCAATGAGCAGTTCTTC.